Described below is a single T cell receptor beta chain sequence and its context. Its target is not known. The CDR3 is 14 amino acids. Trimming pared 6 bases from V and 5 bases from J, leaving 14 bases between. The entry originates in a study of T cells in Graves' hyperthyroidism and ophthalmopathy. Turning to the study itself: Blood was drawn when the patient was first diagnosed and still untreated.

Hyperthyroidism was newly diagnosed in patients aged 18 to 65 (duration under 2 months). RNA transcripts were the template for amplifying TCR beta CDR3 regions. Initially, a first-round RT-PCR of the TCR CDR3 employed the HTBI primer set. One entry per CDR3 protein, called by TCRdb with MiXCR from the multiplex PCR reads. Of about 400,000 distinct CDR3 sequences detected, approximately 14% appear once; the ten largest clones hold roughly 7.4%. Notes on the study in general: Most thyroid clonotypes expanded above 0.001 appeared in blood too.

This sequence joins TRBV12-3 or TRBV12-4 and TRBJ2-1; D may be TRBD2 (6 bases). Material: blood. The sequence was obtained from a woman between 18 and 29 years old with Graves' hyperthyroidism. Here the CDR3 reads CASRPTAGNNEQFF. DNA for the CDR3: TGTGCCAGCAGGCCCACGGCGGGAAACAATGAGCAGTTCTTC.